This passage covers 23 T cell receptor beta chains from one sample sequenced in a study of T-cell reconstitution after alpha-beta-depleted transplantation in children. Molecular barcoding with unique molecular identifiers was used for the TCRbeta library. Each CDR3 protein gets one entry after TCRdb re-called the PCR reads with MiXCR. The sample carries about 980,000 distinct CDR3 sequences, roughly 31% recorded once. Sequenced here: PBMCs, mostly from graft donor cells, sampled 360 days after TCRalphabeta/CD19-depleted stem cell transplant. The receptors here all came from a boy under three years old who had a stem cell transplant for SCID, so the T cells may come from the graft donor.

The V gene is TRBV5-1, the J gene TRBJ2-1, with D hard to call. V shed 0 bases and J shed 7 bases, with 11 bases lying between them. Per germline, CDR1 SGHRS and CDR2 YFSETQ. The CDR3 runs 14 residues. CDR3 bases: TGCGCCAGCAGCTTGGCCTCTTCTGGGAATGAGCAGTTCTTC. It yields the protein CASSLASSGNEQFF.

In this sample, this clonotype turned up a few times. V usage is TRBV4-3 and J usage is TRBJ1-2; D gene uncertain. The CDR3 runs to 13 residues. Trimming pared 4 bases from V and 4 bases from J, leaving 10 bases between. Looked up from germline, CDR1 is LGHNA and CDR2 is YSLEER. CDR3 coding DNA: TGCGCCAGCAGCCGAGGGAGTCCCTATGGCTACACCTTC. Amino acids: CASSRGSPYGYTF.

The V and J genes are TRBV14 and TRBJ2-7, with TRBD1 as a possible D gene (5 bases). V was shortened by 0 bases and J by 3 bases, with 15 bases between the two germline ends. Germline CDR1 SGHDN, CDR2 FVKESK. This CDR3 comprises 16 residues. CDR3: CASSQDTQGSYYEQYF. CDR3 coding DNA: TGTGCCAGCAGCCAAGATACTCAGGGTAGCTACTACGAGCAGTACTTC.

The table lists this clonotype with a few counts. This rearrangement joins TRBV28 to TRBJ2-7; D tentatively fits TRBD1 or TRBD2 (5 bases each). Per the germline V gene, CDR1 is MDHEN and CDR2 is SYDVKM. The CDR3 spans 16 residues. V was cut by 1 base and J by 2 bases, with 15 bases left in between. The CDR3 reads CASSLSGPQSAYEQYF. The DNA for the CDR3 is TGTGCCAGCAGTTTATCGGGGCCCCAATCAGCCTACGAGCAGTACTTC. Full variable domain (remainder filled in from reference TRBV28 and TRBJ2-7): DVKVTQSSRYLVKRTGEKVFLECVQDMDHENMFWYRQDPGLGLRLIYFSYDVKMKEKGDIPEGYSVSREKKERFSLILESASTNQTSMYLCASSLSGPQSAYEQYFGPGTRLTVT.

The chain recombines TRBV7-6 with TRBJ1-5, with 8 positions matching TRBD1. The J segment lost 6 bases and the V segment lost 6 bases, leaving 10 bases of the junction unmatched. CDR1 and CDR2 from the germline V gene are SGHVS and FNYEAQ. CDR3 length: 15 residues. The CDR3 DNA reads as TGTGCCAGCAGTCTGACAGGGGCCCCTACTCAGCCCCAGCATTTT. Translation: CASSLTGAPTQPQHF.

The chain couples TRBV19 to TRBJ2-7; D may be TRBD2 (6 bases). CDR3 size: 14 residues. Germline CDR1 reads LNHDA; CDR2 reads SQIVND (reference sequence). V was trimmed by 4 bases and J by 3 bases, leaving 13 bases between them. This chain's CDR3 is CASSKRTGVYEQYF. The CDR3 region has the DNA TGTGCCAGTAGTAAACGTACGGGGGTCTACGAGCAGTACTTC.

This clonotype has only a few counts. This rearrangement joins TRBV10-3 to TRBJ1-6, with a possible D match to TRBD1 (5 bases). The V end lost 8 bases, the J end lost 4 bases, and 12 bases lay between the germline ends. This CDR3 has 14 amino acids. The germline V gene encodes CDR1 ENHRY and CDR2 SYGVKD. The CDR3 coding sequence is TGTGCCATCTGGACGGGGGGATATAATTCACCCCTCCACTTT. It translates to CAIWTGGYNSPLHF.

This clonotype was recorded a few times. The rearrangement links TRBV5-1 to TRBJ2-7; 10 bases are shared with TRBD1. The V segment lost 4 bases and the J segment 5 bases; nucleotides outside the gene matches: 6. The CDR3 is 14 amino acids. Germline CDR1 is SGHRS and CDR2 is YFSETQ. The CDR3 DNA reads TGCGCCAGCAGCGGACGGGACAGGGGCCACGAGCAGTACTTC. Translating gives CASSGRDRGHEQYF.

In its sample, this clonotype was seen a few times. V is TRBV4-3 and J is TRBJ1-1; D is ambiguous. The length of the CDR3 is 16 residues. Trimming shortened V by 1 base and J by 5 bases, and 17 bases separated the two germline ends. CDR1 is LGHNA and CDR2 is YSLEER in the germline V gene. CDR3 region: CASSQGLFRESTEAFF. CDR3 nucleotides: TGCGCCAGCAGCCAAGGGCTGTTCCGCGAAAGTACTGAAGCTTTCTTT.

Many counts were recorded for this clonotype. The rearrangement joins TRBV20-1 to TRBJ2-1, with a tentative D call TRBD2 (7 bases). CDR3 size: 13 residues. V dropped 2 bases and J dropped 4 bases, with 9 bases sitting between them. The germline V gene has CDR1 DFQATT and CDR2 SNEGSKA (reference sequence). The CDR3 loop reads CSARKGGYNEQFF. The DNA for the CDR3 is TGCAGTGCTAGAAAGGGGGGGTACAATGAGCAGTTCTTC.

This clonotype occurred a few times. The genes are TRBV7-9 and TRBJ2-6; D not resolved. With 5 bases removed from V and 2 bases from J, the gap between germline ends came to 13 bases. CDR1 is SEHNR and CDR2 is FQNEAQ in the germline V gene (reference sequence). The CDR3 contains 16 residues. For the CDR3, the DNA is TGTGCCAGCAGCCAAGTGTACCGTCCTGGGGCCAACGTCCTGACTTTC. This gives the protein CASSQVYRPGANVLTF.

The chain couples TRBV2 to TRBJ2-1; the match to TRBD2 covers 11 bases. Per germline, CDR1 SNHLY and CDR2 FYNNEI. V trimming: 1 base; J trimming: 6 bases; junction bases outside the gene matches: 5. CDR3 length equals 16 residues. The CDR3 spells CASSEGIAGGSNEQFF. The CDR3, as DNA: TGTGCCAGCAGTGAAGGCATAGCGGGGGGGTCCAATGAGCAGTTCTTC.

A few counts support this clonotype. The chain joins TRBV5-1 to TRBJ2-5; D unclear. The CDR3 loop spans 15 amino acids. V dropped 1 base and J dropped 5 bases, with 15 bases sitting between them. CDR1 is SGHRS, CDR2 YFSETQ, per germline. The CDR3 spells CASSLFDGLRETQYF. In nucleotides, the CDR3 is TGCGCCAGCAGCTTGTTCGACGGGCTGCGGGAGACCCAGTACTTC.

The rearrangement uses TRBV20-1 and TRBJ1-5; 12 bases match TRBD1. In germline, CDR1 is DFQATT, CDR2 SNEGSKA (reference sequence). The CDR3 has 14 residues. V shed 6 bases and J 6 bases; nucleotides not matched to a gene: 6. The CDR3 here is CSARGTGGPQPQHF. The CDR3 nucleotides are TGCAGTGCCAGGGGGACAGGGGGCCCTCAGCCCCAGCATTTT.

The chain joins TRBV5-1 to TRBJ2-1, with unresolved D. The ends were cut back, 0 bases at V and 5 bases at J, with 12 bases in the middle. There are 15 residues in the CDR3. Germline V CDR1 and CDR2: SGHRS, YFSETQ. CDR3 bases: TGCGCCAGCAGCTTGGGGCCTCGGTGGGACAATGAGCAGTTCTTC. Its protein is CASSLGPRWDNEQFF.

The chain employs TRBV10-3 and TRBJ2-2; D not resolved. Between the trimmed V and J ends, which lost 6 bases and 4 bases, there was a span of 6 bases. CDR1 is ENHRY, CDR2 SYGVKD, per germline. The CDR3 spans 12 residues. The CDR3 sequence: CAISSATGELFF. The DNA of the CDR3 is TGTGCCATCAGCTCCGCCACCGGGGAGCTGTTTTTT.

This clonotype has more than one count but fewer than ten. CDR3 sequence: CASGIFTDTQYF. Here the CDR3 DNA reads TGTGCCAGCGGGATATTCACAGATACGCAGTATTTT. This chain connects TRBV6-1 to TRBJ2-3; no definite D call. This CDR3 has 12 residues. Trimming shortened V by 8 bases and J by 2 bases, and 8 bases separated the two germline ends. Per the germline V gene, CDR1 is MNHNS and CDR2 is SASEGT.

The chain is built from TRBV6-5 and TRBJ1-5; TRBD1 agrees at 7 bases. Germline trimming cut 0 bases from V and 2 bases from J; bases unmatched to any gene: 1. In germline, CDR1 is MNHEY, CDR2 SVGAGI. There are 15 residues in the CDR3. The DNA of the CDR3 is TGTGCCAGCAGTTACTCCCAGGGGGGCAATCAGCCCCAGCATTTT. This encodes CASSYSQGGNQPQHF.

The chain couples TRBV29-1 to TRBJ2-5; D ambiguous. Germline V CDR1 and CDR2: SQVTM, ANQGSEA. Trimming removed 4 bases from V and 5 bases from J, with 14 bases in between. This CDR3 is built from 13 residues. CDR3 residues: CSVGQIKGETQYF. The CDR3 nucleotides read TGCAGCGTTGGTCAGATCAAAGGGGAGACCCAGTACTTC.

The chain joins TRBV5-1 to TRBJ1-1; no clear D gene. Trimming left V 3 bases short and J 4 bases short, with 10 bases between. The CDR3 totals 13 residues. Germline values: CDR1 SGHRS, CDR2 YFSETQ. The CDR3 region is CASSSGGRTEAFF. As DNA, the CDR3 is TGCGCCAGCAGCTCCGGAGGTCGCACTGAAGCTTTCTTT.

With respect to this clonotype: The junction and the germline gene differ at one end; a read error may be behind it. The CDR3 DNA reads TGTGTCAGTAGTGCCGCAGGGGTCACCATTCTTGGCTACACCTTC. Translation gives CVSSAAGVTILGYTF. The chain carries TRBV19 and TRBJ1-2; perhaps TRBD1 as D (6 bases). From germline, CDR1 is LNHDA and CDR2 SQIVND (reference sequence). The CDR3 extends over 15 amino acids.

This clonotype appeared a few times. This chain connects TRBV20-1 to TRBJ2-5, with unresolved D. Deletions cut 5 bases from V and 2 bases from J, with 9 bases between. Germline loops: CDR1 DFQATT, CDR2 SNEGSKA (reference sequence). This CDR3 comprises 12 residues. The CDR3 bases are TGCAGTGCTGACAAATTACAAGAGACCCAGTACTTC. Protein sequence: CSADKLQETQYF.

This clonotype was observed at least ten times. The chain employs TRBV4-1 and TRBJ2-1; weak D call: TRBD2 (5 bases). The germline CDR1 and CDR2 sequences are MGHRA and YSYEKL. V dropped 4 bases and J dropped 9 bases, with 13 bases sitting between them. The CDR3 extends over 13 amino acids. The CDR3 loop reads CASSRRGTGEQFF. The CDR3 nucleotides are TGCGCCAGCAGCCGTCGGGGTACGGGTGAGCAGTTCTTC.